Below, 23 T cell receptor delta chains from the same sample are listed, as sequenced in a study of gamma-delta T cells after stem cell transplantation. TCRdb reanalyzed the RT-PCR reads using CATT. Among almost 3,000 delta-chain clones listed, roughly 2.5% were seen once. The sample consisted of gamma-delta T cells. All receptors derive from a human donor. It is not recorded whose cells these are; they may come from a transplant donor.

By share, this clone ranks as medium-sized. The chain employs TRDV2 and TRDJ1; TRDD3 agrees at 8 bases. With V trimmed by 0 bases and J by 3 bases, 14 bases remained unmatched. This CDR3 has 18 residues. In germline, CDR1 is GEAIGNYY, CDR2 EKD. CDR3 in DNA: TGTGCCTGTGACACCGTGGGGATACACCCCGTTGAAGCCGATAAACTCATCTTT. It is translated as CACDTVGIHPVEADKLIF.

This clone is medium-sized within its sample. This CDR3 reads CACDAVTGGFSRVGDKLIF. DNA for the CDR3: TGTGCCTGTGACGCGGTTACTGGGGGTTTCTCGAGAGTCGGCGATAAACTCATCTTT. This chain uses TRDV2 with TRDJ1; 8 nucleotides align to TRDD3. Germline lookup yields CDR1 GEAIGNYY and CDR2 EKD. The CDR3 extends over 19 amino acids. The V segment lost 3 bases and the J segment 4 bases; nucleotides outside the gene matches: 21.

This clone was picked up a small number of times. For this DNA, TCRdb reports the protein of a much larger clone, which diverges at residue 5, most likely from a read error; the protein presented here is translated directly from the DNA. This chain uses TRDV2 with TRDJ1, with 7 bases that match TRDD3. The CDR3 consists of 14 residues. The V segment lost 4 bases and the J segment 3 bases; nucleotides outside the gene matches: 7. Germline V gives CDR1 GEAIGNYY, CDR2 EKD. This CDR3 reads CACDVLGGSDKLIF. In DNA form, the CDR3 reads TGTGCCTGTGATGTCCTGGGGGGGTCCGATAAACTCATCTTT.

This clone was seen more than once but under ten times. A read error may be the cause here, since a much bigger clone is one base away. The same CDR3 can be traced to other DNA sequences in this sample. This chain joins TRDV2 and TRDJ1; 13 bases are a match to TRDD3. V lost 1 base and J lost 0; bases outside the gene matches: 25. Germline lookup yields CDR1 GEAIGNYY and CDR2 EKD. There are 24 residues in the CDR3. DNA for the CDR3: TGTGCCTGTGACACGCTACGCGGAACTGGGGGATACGCTGGCGGAGGACGCTACACCGATAAACTCATCTTT. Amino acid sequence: CACDTLRGTGGYAGGGRYTDKLIF.

The CDR3 sequence: CACDTMGDSKLIF. The CDR3 DNA follows: TGTGCCTGTGACACAATGGGGGACTCCAAACTCATCTTT. The chain is built from TRDV2 and TRDJ1; the match to TRDD3 covers 7 bases. The ends lost 1 base at V and 8 bases at J; junction bases unmatched: 6. Per the germline V gene, CDR1 is GEAIGNYY and CDR2 is EKD. The CDR3 is made up of 13 amino acids.

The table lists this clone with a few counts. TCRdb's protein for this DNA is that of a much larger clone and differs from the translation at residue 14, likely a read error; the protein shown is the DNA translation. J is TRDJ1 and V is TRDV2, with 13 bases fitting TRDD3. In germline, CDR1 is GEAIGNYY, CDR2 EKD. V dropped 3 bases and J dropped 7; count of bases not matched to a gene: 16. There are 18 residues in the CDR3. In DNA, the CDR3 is TGTGCCTGTGACGCCCTACTGGGGGATACGCGGGACGACGGTAAACTCATCTTT. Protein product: CACDALLGDTRDDGKLIF.

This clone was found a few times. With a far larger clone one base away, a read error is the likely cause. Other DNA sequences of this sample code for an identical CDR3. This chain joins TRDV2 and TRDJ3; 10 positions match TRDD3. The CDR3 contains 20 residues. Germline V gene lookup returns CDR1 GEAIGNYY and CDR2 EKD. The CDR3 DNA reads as TGTGCCTGTGACCAACTGGGGGATGATACTCTCTCCTGGGACACCCGGCAGATGTTTTTC. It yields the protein CACDQLGDDTLSWDTRQMFF.

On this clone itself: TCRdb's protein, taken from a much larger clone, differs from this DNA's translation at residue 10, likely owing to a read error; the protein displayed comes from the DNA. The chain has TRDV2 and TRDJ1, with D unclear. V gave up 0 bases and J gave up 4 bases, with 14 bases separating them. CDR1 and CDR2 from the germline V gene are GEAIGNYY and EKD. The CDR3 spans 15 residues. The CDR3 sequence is CACDTLGTADDKLIF. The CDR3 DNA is TGTGCCTGTGACACCCTCGGGACGGCCGACGATAAACTCATCTTT.

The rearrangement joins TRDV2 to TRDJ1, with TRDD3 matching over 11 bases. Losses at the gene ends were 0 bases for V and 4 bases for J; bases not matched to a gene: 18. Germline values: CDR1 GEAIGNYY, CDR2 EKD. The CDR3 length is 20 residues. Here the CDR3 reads CACDTVEVLGDTQNHDKLIF. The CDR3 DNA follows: TGTGCCTGTGACACCGTTGAGGTCCTGGGGGATACTCAGAACCACGATAAACTCATCTTT.

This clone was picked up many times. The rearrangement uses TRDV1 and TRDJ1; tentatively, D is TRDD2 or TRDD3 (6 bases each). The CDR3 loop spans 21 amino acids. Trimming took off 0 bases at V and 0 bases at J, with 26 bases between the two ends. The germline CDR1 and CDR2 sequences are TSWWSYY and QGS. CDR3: CALGELGFFLRGGSHTDKLIF. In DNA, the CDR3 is TGTGCTCTTGGGGAACTGGGATTCTTCCTCCGCGGGGGGAGCCACACCGATAAACTCATCTTT.

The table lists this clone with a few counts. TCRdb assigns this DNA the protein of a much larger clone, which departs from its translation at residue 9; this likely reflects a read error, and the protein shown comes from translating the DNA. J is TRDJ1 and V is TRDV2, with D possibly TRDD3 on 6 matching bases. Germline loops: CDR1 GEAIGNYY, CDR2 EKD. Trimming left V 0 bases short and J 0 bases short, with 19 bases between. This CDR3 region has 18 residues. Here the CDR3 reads CACDTVGTRGLYTDKLIF. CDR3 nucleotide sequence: TGTGCCTGTGACACCGTTGGGACTAGGGGATTGTACACCGATAAACTCATCTTT.

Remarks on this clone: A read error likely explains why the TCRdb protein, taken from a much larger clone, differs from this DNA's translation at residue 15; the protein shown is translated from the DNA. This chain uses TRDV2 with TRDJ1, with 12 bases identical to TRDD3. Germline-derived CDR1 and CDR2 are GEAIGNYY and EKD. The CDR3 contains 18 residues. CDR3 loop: CACDTLNLGDTQTDRLIF. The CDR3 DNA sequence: TGTGCCTGTGACACCTTAAACCTGGGGGATACGCAAACCGATAGACTCATCTTT.

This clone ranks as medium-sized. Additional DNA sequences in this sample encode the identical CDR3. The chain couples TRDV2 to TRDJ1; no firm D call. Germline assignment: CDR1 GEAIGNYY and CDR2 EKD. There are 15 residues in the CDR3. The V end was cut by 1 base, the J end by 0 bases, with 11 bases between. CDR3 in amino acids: CACDTIGSYTDKLIF. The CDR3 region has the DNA TGTGCCTGTGACACGATCGGTTCGTACACCGATAAACTCATCTTT.

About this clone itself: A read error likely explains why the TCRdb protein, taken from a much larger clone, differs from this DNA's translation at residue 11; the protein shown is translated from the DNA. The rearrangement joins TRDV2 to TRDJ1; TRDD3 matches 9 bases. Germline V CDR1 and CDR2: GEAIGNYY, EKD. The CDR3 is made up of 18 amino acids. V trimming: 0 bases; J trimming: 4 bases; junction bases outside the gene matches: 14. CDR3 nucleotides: TGTGCCTGTGACACCGTTGGGCTGGGGGATGCGGTTGTCGATAAACTCATCTTT. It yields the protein CACDTVGLGDAVVDKLIF.

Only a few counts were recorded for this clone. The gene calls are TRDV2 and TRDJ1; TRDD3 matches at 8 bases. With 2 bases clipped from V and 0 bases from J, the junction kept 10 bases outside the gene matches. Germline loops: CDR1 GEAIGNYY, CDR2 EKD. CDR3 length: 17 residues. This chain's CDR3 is CACDKLLGAQYTDKLIF. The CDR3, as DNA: TGTGCCTGTGACAAGTTACTGGGGGCCCAGTACACCGATAAACTCATCTTT.

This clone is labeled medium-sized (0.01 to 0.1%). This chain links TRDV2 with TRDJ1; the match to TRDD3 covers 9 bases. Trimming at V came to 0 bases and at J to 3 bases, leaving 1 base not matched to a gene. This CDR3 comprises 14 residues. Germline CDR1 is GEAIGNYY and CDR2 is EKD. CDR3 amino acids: CACDTLGDSDKLIF. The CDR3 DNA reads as TGTGCCTGTGACACCCTGGGGGATTCCGATAAACTCATCTTT.

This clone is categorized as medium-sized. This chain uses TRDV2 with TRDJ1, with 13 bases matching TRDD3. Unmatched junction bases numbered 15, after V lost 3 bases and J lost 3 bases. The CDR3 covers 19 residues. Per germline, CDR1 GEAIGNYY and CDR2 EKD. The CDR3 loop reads CACDPVLGDTRIYPDKLIF. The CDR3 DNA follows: TGTGCCTGTGACCCCGTACTGGGGGATACGCGTATCTATCCCGATAAACTCATCTTT.

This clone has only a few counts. The CDR3 reads CACDRLGYTDKLIF. Here the CDR3 DNA reads TGTGCCTGTGACCGACTGGGGTACACCGATAAACTCATCTTT. The V and J genes are TRDV2 and TRDJ1, with TRDD3 matching over 7 bases. The CDR3 loop spans 14 amino acids. Per germline, CDR1 GEAIGNYY and CDR2 EKD. V dropped 3 bases and J dropped 0; count of bases not matched to a gene: 3.

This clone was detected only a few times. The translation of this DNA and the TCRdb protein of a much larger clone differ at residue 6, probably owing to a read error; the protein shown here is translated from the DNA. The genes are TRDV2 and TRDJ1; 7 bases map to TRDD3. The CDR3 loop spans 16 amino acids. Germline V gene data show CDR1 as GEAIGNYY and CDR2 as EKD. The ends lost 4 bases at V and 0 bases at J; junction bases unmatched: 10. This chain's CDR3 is CACDEILGTYTDKLIF. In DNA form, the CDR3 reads TGTGCCTGTGATGAGATACTGGGGACTTACACCGATAAACTCATCTTT.

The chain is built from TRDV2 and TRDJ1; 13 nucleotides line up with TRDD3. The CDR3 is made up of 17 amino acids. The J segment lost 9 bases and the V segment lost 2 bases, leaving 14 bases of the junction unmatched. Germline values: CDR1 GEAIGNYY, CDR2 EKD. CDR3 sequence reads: CACDSVLGDTKNRELIF. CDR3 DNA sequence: TGTGCCTGTGACAGTGTACTGGGGGATACGAAGAACAGGGAACTCATCTTT.

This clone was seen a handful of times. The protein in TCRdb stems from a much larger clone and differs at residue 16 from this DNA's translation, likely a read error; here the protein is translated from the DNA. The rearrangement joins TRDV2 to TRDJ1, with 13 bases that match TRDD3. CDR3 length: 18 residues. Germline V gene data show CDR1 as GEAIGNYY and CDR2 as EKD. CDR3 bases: TGTGCCTGTGACGTACTGGGGGATACGTCGGATAGGTCTGATAAACCCATCTTT. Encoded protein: CACDVLGDTSDRSDKPIF.

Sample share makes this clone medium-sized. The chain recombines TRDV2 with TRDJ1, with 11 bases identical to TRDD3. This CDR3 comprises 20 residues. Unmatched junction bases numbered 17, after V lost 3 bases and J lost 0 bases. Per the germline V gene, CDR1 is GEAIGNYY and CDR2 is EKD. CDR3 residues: CACDDVLGDNSPSYTDKLIF. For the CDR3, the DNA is TGTGCCTGTGACGACGTACTGGGGGATAACAGCCCCTCTTACACCGATAAACTCATCTTT.

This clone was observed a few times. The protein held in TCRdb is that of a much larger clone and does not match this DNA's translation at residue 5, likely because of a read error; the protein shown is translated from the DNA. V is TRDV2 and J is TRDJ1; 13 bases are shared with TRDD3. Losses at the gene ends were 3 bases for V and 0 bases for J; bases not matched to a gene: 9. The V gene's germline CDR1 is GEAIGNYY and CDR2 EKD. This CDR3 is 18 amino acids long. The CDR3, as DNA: TGTGCCTGTGACCCGCTGACTGGGGGATACGAGAACACCGATAAACTCATCTTT. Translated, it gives CACDPLTGGYENTDKLIF.